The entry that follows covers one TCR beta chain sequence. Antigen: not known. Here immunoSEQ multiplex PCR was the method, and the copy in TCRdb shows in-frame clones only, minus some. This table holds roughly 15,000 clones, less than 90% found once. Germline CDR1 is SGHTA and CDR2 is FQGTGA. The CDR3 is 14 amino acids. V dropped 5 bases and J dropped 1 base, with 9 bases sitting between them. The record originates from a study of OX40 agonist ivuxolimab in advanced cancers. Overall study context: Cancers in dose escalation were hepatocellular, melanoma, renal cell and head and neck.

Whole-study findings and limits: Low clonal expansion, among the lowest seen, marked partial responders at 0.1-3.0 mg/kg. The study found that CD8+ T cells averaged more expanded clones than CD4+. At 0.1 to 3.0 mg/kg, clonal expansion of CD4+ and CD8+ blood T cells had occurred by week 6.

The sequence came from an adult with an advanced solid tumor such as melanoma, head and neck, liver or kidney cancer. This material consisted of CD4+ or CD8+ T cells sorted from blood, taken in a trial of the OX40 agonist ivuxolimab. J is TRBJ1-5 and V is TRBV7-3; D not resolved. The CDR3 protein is CASSPNRSNQPQHF. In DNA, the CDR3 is TGTGCCAGCAGCCCCAATAGGAGCAATCAGCCCCAGCATTTT.